This paragraph reports one T cell receptor (beta chain). The missing CDR3 end, 3 residues past where the read stops, is filled in from the germline J gene. Clones were read by immunoSEQ multiplex PCR, and TCRdb kept only the in-frame ones, dropping some. Its clone listing holds fewer than 55,000 clones. This record belongs to a study of Tregs in tolerant kidney transplant recipients. The germline V gene encodes CDR1 SGHTA and CDR2 FQGNSA. The trim removed 4 bases at V and 4 bases at J, leaving 4 bases unmatched. The CDR3 consists of 14 residues. Here the sequenced sample was CD4+ T cells from blood, taken before the transplant. The rearrangement uses TRBV7-2 and TRBJ1-2; TRBD1 agrees at 9 bases. The origin of this receptor is a human donor who received a combined kidney and bone marrow transplant. The part of the CDR3 DNA that was read is TGTGCCAGCAGCTCGGACAGGGGTCCCTATGGC. It codes for CASSSDRGPYG. The full CDR3 sequence reads CASSSDRGPYGYTF.